This T cell receptor beta chain was found in a study of blood T cell repertoires in COVID-19. Study overall: The cDNA or gDNA used as material had been derived from T cells, B-cell-depleted T cells, or PBMCs.

Using immunoSEQ multiplex PCR, the repertoire was profiled, and TCRdb retains in-frame clones only, with some absent. Here the sample spans about 320,000 clones, about 85% being singletons. The TCR originated in a woman in her 30s who had been exposed to COVID-19. Source material: PBMCs or T cells enriched from blood (not recorded which).

CDR3 nucleotide sequence: TGTGCCAGCAGCTTAGGATCGACGGAGGGCTACACCTTC. It codes for CASSLGSTEGYTF. The chain carries TRBV13 and TRBJ1-2; D unclear. The V gene's germline CDR1 is PRHDT and CDR2 FYEKMQ (reference sequence). Trimming shortened V by 0 bases and J by 8 bases, and 10 bases separated the two germline ends. The CDR3 is made up of 13 amino acids.